A single sample is the source of the 4 T cell receptor beta chains below, sequenced in a study of blood T cell repertoires in COVID-19. Measured with immunoSEQ multiplex PCR; TCRdb has only the in-frame clones, and not every one. This sample carries approximately 350,000 clones, roughly 87% of them seen once, and the ten largest clones take about 2.7%. Sequencing was done on a sample of PBMCs or T cells enriched from blood (not recorded which). These receptors all stem from a woman aged 25 to 39 who had recovered from COVID-19.

This clone was counted a single time. The chain links TRBV5-1 to TRBJ2-5, with D maybe TRBD1 (6 bases). There are 13 residues in the CDR3. Germline CDR1 reads SGHRS; CDR2 reads YFSETQ. V lost 6 bases and J lost 3, with 12 bases in between. CDR3 loop: CASTPGVEETQYF. In DNA form, the CDR3 reads TGCGCCAGCACCCCAGGGGTTGAAGAGACCCAGTACTTC.

The genes are TRBV27 and TRBJ2-5, with D tentatively TRBD1 (5 bases). Trimming took 2 bases from V and 5 from J, leaving 12 bases between them. The germline gives CDR1 MNHEY, CDR2 SMNVEV (reference sequence). The CDR3 loop spans 14 amino acids. The CDR3 sequence is CASSLVAGWETQYF. The DNA of the CDR3 is TGTGCCAGCAGTTTAGTGGCAGGGTGGGAGACCCAGTACTTC.

V usage is TRBV12-3 or TRBV12-4 and J usage is TRBJ1-1; D perhaps matches TRBD1 (5 bases). The CDR3 spans 13 residues. The germline V and J ends were trimmed by 6 bases and 5 bases, with 13 bases remaining between them. The CDR3 DNA follows: TGTGCCAGCAGCCTCGACAGCCTAACTGAAGCTTTCTTT. This gives the protein CASSLDSLTEAFF.

The chain uses TRBV7-2 and TRBJ2-3, with 8 bases identical to TRBD2. The germline gives CDR1 SGHTA, CDR2 FQGNSA. The V and J ends lost 5 bases and 4 bases, in that order; junction bases with no gene match: 11. The CDR3 is made up of 16 amino acids. CDR3 sequence: CASSPLYSGSADTQYF. The CDR3 DNA sequence: TGTGCCAGCAGCCCCCTTTACAGCGGGAGCGCAGATACGCAGTATTTT.